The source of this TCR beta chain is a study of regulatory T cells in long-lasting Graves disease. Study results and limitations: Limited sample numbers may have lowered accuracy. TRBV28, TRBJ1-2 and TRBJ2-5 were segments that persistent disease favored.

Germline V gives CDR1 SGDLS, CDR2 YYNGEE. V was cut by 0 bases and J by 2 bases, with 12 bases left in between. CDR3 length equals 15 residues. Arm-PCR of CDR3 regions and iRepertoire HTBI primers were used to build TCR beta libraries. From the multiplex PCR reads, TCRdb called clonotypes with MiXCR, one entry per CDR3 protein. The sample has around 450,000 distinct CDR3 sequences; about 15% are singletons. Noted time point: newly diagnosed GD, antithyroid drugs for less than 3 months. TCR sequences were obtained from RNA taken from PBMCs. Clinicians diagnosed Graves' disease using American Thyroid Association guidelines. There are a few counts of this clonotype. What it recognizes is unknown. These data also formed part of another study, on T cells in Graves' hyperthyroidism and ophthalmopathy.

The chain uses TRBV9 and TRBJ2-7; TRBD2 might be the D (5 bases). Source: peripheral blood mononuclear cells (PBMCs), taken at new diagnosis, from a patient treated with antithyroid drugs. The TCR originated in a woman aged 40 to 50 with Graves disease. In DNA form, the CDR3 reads TGTGCCAGCAGCGTAGGGGGAGTGAGCACCTACGAGCAGTACTTC. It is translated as CASSVGGVSTYEQYF.